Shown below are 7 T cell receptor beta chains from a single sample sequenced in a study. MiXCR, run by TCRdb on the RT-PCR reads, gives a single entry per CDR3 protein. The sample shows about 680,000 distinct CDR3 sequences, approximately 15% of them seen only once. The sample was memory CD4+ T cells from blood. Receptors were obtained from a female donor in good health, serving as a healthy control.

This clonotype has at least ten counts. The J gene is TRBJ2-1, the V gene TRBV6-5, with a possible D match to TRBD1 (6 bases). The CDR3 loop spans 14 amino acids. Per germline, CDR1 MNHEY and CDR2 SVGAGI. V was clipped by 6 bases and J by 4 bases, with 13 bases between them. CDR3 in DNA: TGTGCCAGCAGAAACAGGGAGACATACAATGAGCAGTTCTTC. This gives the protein CASRNRETYNEQFF.

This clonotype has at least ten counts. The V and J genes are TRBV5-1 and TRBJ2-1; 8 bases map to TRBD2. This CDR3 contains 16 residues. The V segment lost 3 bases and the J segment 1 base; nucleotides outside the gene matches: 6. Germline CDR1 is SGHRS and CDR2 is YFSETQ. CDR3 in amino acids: CASSYQAGESYNEQFF. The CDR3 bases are TGCGCCAGCAGCTATCAAGCGGGAGAATCCTACAATGAGCAGTTCTTC. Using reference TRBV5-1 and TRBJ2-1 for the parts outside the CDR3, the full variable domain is KAGVTQTPRYLIKTRGQQVTLSCSPISGHRSVSWYQQTPGQGLQFLFEYFSETQRNKGNFPGRFSGRQFSNSRSEMNVSTLELGDSALYLCASSYQAGESYNEQFFGPGTRLTVL.

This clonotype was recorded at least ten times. The CDR3: CASSTQGTEAFF. DNA for the CDR3: TGTGCCAGCAGTACCCAGGGGACTGAAGCTTTCTTT. V gene TRBV12-3 or TRBV12-4 combines with J gene TRBJ1-1; tentatively, D is TRBD1 (6 bases). Trimming removed 5 bases from V and 5 bases from J, with 9 bases in between. The CDR3 consists of 12 residues.

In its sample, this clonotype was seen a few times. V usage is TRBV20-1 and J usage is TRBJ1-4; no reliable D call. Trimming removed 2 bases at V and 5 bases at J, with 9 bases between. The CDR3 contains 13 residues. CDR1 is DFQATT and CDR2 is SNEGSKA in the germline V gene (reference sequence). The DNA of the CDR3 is TGCAGTGCTAGAAGTCTCGGGAATGAAAAACTGTTTTTT. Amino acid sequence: CSARSLGNEKLFF.

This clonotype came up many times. The CDR3 DNA reads as TGTGCCATCAGTGTAGGGGGTGAGCAGTTCTTC. Translated: CAISVGGEQFF. The V call is TRBV10-3, the J call TRBJ2-1; D is perhaps TRBD1 (6 bases). This CDR3 is 11 amino acids long. The germline CDR1 and CDR2 sequences are ENHRY and SYGVKD. V was cut by 4 bases and J by 9 bases, with 7 bases left in between.

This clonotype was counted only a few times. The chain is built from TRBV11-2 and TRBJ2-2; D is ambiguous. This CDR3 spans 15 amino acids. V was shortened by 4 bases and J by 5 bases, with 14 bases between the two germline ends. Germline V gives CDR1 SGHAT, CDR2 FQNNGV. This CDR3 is CASSSESWVTGELFF. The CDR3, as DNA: TGTGCCAGCAGCTCGGAGAGTTGGGTGACCGGGGAGCTGTTTTTT.

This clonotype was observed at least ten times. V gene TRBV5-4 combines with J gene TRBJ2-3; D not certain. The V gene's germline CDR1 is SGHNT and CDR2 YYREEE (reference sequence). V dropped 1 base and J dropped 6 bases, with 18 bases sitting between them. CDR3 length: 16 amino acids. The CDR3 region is CASSLKGFQIRDTQYF. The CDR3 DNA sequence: TGTGCCAGCAGCTTGAAAGGGTTTCAGATTCGGGATACGCAGTATTTT.